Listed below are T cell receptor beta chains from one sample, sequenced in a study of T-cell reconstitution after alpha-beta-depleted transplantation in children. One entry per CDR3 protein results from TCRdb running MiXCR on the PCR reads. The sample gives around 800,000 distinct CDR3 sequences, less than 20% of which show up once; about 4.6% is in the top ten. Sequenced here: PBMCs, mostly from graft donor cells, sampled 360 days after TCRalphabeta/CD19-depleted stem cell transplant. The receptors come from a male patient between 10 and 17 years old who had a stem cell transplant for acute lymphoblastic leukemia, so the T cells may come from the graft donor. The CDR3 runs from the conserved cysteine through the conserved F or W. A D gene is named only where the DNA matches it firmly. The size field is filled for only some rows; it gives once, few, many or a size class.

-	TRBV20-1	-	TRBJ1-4	CSASPGGAGSKLFF	TGCAGTGCTAGTCCCGGAGGGGCAGGTAGTAAACTGTTTTTT
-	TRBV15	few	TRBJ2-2	CATRFQGTGELFF	TGTGCCACCAGGTTTCAGGGAACCGGGGAGCTGTTTTTT
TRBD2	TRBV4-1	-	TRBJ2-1	CASSRYGLVNEQFF	TGCGCCAGCAGCCGTTACGGACTAGTCAATGAGCAGTTCTTC
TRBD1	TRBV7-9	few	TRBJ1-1	CASSPRRGGTEAFF	TGTGCCAGCAGCCCTCGCAGGGGGGGAACTGAAGCTTTCTTT
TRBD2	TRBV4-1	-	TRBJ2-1	CASSHSFGREEILYNEQFF	TGCGCCAGCAGCCACTCATTTGGGCGGGAGGAGATACTTTACAATGAGCAGTTCTTC
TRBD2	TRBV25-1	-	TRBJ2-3	CASSESLRLAGVADTQYF	TGTGCCAGCAGTGAATCCTTAAGGCTAGCGGGAGTGGCAGATACGCAGTATTTT
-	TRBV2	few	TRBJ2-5	CASSEETLQETQYF	TGTGCCAGCAGTGAGGAGACCCTGCAAGAGACCCAGTACTTC
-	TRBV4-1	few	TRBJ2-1	CASSEDGLSYNEQFF	TGCGCCAGCAGCGAAGACGGACTCTCCTACAATGAGCAGTTCTTC
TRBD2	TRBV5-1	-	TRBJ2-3	CASSLISASGNADTQYF	TGCGCCAGCAGCTTGATCTCGGCTAGCGGGAACGCAGATACGCAGTATTTT
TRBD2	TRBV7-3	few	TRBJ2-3	CASSLIVSPRTSGRADTQYF	TGTGCCAGCAGCTTAATAGTCTCGCCCAGGACTAGCGGGAGAGCAGATACGCAGTATTTT
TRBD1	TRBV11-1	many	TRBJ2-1	CASSLGQGGYNEQFF	TGTGCCAGCAGCTTAGGACAGGGGGGATACAATGAGCAGTTCTTC
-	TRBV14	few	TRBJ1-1	CASSQSVGNEAFF	TGTGCCAGCAGCCAATCCGTTGGTAATGAAGCTTTCTTT
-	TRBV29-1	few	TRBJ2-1	CSATGGSVMVEQFF	TGCAGCGCCACAGGAGGTAGCGTGATGGTTGAGCAGTTCTTC
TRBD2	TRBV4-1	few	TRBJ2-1	CASSQDLAGVLEQFF	TGCGCCAGCAGCCAAGACCTAGCGGGAGTCCTTGAGCAGTTCTTC
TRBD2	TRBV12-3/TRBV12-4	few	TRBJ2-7	CASSLSTSGRGIEQYF	TGTGCCAGCAGTCTGTCGACTAGCGGGAGGGGAATCGAGCAGTACTTC
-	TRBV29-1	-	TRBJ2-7	CSVESGPYEQYF	TGCAGCGTTGAATCTGGGCCGTACGAGCAGTACTTC
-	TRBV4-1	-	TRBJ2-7	CASSQVIGAYEQYF	TGCGCCAGCAGCCAAGTTATAGGGGCCTACGAGCAGTACTTC
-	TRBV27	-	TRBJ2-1	CASSLLPRSSNEQFF	TGTGCCAGCAGTTTACTTCCCCGATCCTCAAATGAGCAGTTCTTC
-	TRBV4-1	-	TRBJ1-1	CASSQGFMNTEAFF	TGCGCCAGCAGCCAGGGGTTCATGAACACTGAAGCTTTCTTT
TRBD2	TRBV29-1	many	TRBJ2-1	CSARLAVDYNEQFF	TGCAGCGCCAGACTAGCGGTTGACTACAATGAGCAGTTCTTC
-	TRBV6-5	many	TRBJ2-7	CASSYSSSQIEQYF	TGTGCCAGCAGTTACTCTAGCTCCCAGATTGAGCAGTACTTC
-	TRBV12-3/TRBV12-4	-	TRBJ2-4	CASSFYQNIQYF	TGTGCCAGCAGTTTCTACCAGAACATTCAGTACTTC
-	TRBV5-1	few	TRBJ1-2	CASNPSVNYGYTF	TGCGCCAGCAACCCAAGCGTGAACTATGGCTACACCTTC